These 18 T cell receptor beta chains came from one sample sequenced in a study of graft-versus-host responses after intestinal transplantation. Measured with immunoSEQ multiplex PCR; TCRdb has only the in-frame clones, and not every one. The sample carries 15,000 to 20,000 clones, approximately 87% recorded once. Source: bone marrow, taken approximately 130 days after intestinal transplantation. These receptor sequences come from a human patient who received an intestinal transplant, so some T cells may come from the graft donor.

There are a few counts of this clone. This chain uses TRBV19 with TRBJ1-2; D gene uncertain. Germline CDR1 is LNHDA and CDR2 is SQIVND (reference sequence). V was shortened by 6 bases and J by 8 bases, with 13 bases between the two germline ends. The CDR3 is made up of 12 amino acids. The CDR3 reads CASRPGSGGYTF. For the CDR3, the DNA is TGTGCCAGTAGGCCCGGGTCTGGCGGCTACACCTTC.

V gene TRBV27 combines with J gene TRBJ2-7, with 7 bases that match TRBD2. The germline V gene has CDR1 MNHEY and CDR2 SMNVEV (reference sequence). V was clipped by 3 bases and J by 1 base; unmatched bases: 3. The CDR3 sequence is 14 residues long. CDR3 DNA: TGTGCCAGCAGTTTCCTAGCGGAATCCTACGAGCAGTACTTC. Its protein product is CASSFLAESYEQYF.

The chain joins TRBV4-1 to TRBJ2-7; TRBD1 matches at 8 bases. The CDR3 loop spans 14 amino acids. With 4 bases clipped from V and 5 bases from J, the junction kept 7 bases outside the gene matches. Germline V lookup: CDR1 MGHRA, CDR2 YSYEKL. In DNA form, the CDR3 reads TGCGCCAGCAGCCCCCGGGCAGGGGGCCACGAGCAGTACTTC. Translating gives CASSPRAGGHEQYF.

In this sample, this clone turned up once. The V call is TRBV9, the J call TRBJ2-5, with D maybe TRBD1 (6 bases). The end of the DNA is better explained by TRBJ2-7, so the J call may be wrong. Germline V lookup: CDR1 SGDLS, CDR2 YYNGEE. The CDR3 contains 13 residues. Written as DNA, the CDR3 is TGTGCCAGCAGCGGGGACAAAATCTACGAGCAGTACTTC. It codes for CASSGDKIYEQYF.

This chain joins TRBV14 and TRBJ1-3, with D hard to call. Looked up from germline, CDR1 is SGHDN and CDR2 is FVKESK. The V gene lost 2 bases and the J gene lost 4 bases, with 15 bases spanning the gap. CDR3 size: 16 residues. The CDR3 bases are TGTGCCAGCAGCCAACGCGGCGGGTCAGCGGGAAACACCATATATTTT. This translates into CASSQRGGSAGNTIYF.

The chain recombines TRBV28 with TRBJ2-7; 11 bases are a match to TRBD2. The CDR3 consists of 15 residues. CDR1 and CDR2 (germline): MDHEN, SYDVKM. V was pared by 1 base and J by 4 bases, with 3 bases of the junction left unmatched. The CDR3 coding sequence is TGTGCCAGCAGTTTATCCCCTAGCGGGAGGTACGAGCAGTACTTC. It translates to CASSLSPSGRYEQYF.

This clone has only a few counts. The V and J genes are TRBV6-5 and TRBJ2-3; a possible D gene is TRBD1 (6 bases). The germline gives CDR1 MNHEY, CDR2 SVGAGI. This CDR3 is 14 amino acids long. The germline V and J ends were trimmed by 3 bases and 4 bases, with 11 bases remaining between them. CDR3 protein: CASSYGQSSDTQYF. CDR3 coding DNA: TGTGCCAGCAGTTATGGACAGAGCTCAGATACGCAGTATTTT.

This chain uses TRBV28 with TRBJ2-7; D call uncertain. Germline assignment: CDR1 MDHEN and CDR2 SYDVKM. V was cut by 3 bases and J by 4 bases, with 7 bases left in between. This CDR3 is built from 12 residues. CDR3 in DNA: TGTGCCAGCAGTTTTACATATTACGAGCAGTACTTC. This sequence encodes CASSFTYYEQYF.

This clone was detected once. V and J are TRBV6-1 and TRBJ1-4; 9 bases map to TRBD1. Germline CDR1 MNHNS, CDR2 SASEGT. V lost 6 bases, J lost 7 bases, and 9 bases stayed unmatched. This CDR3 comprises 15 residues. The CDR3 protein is CASSAYGTGSEKLFF. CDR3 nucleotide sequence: TGTGCCAGCAGCGCCTATGGGACAGGGTCTGAAAAACTGTTTTTT.

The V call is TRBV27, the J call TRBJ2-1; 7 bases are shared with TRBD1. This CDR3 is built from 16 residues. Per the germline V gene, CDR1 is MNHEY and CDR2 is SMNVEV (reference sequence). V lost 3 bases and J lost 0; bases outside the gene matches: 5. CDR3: CASSLTGTSSYNEQFF. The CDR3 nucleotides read TGTGCCAGCAGTTTGACAGGGACGAGCTCCTACAATGAGCAGTTCTTC.

The CDR3 reads CASSLGSNSPLHF. CDR3 coding DNA: TGTGCCAGCAGCTTAGGATCGAATTCACCCCTCCACTTT. The chain joins TRBV11-3 to TRBJ1-6; D gene ambiguous. There are 13 residues in the CDR3. Trimming stripped 1 base from V and 7 bases from J, with 5 bases between. Germline lookup yields CDR1 SGHNT and CDR2 YENEEA.

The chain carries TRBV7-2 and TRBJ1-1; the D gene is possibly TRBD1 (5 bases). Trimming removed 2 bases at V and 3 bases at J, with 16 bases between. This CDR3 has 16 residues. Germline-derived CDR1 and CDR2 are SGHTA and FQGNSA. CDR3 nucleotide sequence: TGTGCCAGCAGCTTAACGAGGGGCGTCAAGGACACTGAAGCTTTCTTT. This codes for CASSLTRGVKDTEAFF.

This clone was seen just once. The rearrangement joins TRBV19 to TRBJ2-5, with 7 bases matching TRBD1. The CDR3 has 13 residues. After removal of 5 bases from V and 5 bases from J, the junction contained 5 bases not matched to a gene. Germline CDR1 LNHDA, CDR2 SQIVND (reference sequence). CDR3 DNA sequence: TGTGCCAGTAGTCAAGGGGGCGGGGAGACCCAGTACTTC. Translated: CASSQGGGETQYF.

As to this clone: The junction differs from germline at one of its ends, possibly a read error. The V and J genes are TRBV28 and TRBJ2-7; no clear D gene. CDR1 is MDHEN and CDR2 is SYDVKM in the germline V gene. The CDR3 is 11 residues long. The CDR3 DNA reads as TGTGCCAGCAGCTTATACCTGGAGCAGTACTTC. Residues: CASSLYLEQYF.

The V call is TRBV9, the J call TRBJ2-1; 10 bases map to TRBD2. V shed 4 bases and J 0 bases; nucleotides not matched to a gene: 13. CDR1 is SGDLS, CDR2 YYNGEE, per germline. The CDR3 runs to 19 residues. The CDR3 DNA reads TGTGCCAGCAGCCCAGACTATCAGGGACTAGCGCGCTCCTACAATGAGCAGTTCTTC. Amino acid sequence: CASSPDYQGLARSYNEQFF.

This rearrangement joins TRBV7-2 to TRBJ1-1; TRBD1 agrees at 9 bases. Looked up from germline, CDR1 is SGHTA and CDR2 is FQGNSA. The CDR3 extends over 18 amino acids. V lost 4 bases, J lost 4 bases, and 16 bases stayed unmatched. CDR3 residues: CASSWGQGALRTGTEAFF. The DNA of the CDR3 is TGTGCCAGCAGCTGGGGACAGGGCGCATTACGGACGGGCACTGAAGCTTTCTTT. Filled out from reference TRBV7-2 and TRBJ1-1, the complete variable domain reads GAGVSQSPSNKVTEKGKDVELRCDPISGHTALYWYRQSLGQGLEFLIYFQGNSAPDKSGLPSDRFSAERTGGSVSTLTIQRTQQEDSAVYLCASSWGQGALRTGTEAFFGQGTRLTVV.

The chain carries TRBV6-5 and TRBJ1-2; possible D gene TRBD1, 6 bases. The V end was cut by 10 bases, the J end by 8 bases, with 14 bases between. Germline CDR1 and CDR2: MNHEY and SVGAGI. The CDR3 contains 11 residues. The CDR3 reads CATQGVEGYTF. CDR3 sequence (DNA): TGTGCCACACAGGGAGTTGAGGGCTACACCTTC.

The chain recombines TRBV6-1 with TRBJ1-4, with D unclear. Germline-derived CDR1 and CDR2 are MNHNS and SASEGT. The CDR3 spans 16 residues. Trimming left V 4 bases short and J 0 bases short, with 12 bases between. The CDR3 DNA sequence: TGTGCCAGCAGTGCCCGGAACGTTGCAACTAATGAAAAACTGTTTTTT. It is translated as CASSARNVATNEKLFF.